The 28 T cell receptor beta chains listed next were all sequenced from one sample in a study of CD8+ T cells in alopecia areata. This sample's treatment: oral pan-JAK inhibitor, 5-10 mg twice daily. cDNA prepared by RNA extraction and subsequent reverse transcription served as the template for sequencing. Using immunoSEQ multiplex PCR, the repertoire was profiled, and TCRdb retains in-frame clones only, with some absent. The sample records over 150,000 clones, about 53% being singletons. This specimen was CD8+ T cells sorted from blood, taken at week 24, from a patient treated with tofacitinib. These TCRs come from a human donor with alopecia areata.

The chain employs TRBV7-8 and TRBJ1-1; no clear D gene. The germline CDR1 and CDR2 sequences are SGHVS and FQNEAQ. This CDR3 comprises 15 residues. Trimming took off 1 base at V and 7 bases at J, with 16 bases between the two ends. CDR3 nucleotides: TGTGCCAGCAGCTTAGTGTCGACGGGCTCGGATGAAGCTTTCTTT. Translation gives CASSLVSTGSDEAFF.

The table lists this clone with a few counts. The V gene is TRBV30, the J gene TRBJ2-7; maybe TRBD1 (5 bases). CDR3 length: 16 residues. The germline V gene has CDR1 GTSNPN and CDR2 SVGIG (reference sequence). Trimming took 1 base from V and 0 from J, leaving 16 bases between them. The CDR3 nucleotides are TGTGCCTGGAGTGAGGTGACGAACAGGCCCTCCTACGAGCAGTACTTC. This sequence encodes CAWSEVTNRPSYEQYF.

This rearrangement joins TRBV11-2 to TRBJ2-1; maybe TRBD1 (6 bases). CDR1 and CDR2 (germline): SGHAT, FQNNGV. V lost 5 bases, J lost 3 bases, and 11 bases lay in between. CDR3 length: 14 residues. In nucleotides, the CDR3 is TGTGCCAGCAGCGGAGAAGGGGGCTACAATGAGCAGTTCTTC. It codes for CASSGEGGYNEQFF.

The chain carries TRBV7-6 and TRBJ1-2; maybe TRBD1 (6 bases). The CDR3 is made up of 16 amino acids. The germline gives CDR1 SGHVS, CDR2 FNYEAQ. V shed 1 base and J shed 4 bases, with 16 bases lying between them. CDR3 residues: CASSLEAGATAYGYTF. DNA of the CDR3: TGTGCCAGCAGCTTAGAGGCGGGGGCGACTGCCTATGGCTACACCTTC.

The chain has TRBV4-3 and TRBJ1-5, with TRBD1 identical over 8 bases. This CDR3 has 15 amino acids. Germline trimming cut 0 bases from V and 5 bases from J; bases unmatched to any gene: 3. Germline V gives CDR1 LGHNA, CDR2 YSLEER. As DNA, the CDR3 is TGCGCCAGCAGCCAAGACCAGGGGGCAGATCAGCCCCAGCATTTT. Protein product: CASSQDQGADQPQHF.

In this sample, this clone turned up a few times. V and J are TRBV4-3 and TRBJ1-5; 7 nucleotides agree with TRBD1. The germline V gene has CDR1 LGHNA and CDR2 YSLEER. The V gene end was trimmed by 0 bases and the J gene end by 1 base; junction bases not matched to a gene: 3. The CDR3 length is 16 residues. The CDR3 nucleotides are TGCGCCAGCAGCCAAGATACAGGGGTAAGCAATCAGCCCCAGCATTTT. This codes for CASSQDTGVSNQPQHF.

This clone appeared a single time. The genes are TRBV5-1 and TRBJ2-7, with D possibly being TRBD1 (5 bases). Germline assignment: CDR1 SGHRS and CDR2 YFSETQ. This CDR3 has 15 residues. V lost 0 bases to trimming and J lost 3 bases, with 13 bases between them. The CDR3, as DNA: TGCGCCAGCAGCTTGGGACAGAAAAATTACTACGAGCAGTACTTC. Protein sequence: CASSLGQKNYYEQYF.

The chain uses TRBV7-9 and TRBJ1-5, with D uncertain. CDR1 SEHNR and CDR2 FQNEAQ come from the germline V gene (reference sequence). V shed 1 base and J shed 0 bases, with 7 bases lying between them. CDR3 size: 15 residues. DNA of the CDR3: TGTGCCAGCAGCTTAGATGGCCATAGCAATCAGCCCCAGCATTTT. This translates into CASSLDGHSNQPQHF.

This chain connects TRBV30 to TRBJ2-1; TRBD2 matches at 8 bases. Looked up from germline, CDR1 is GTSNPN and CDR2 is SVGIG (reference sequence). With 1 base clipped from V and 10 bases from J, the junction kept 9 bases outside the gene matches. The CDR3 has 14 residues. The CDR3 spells CAWSGTGGPLEQFF. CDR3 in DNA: TGTGCCTGGAGTGGTACGGGGGGGCCCCTCGAGCAGTTCTTC. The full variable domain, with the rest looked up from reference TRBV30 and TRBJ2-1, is SQTIHQWPATLVQPVGSPLSLECTVEGTSNPNLYWYRQAAGRGLQLLFYSVGIGQISSEVPQNLSASRPQDRQFILSSKKLLLSDSGFYLCAWSGTGGPLEQFFGPGTRLTVL.

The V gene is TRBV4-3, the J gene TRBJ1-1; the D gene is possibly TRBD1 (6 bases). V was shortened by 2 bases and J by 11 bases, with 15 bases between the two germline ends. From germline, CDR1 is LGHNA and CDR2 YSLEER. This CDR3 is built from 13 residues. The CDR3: CASSQSSGADAFF. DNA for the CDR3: TGCGCCAGCAGCCAAAGTTCAGGGGCAGATGCTTTCTTT.

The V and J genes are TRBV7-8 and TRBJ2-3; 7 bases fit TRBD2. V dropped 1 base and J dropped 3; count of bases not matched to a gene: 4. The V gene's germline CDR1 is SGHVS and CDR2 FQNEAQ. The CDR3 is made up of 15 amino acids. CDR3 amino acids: CASSLVDGGTDTQYF. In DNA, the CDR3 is TGTGCCAGCAGCTTAGTTGACGGGGGGACAGATACGCAGTATTTT. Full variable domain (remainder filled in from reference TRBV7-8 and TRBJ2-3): GAGVSQSPRYKVAKRGQDVALRCDPISGHVSLFWYQQALGQGPEFLTYFQNEAQLDKSGLPSDRFFAERPEGSVSTLKIQRTQQEDSAVYLCASSLVDGGTDTQYFGPGTRLTVL.

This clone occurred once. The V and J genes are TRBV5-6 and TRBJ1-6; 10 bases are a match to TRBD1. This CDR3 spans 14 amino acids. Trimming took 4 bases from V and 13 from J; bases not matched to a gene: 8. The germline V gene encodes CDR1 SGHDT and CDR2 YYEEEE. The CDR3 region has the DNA TGTGCCAGCAGCGCCGGGACAGGGGCCCGGCCCCTCCACTTT. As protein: CASSAGTGARPLHF.

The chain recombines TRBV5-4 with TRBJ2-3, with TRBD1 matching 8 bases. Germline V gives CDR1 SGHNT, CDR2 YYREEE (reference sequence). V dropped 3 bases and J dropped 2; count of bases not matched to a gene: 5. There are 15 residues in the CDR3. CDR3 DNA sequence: TGTGCCAGCAGCTCGACAGGGGAGTCCACAGATACGCAGTATTTT. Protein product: CASSSTGESTDTQYF.

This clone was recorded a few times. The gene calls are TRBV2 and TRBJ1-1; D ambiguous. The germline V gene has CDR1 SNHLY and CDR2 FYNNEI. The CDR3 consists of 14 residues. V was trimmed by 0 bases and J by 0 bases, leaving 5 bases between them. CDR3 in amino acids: CASSEAYVNTEAFF. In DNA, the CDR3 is TGTGCCAGCAGTGAAGCTTATGTGAACACTGAAGCTTTCTTT.

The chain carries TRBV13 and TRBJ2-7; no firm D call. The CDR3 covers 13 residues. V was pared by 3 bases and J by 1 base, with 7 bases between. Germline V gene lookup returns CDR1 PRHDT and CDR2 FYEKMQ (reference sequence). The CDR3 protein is CASSFPPSYEQYF. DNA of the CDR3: TGTGCCAGCAGCTTTCCACCATCCTACGAGCAGTACTTC.

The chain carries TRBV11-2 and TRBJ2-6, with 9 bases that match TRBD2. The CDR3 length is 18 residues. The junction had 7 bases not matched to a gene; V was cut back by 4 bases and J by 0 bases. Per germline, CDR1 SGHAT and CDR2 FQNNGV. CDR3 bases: TGTGCCAGCAGCTATCCTAGCGGGGCTCACTCTGGGGCCAACGTCCTGACTTTC. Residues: CASSYPSGAHSGANVLTF.

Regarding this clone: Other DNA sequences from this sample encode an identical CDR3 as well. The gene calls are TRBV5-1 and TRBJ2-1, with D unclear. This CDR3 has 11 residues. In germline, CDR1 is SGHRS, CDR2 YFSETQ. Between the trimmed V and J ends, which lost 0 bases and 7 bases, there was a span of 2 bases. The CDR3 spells CASSLGNEQFF. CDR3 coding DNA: TGCGCCAGCAGCTTGGGAAATGAGCAGTTCTTC.

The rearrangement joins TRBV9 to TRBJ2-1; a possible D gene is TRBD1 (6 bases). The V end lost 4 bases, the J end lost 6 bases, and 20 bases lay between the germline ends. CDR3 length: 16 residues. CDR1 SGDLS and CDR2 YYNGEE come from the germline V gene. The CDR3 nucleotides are TGTGCCAGCAGCCCGCGTACGGACAGTTACACCAATGAGCAGTTCTTC. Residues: CASSPRTDSYTNEQFF.

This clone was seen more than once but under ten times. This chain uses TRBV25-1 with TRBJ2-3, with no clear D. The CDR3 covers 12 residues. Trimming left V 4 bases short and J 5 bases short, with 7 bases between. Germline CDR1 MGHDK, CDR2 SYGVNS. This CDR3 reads CASSAPGDTQYF. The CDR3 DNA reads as TGTGCCAGCAGTGCCCCGGGAGATACGCAGTATTTT.

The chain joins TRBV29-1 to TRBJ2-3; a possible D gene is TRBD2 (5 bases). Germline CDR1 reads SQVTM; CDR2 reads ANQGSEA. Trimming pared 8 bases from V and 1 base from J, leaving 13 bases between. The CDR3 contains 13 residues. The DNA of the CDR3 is TGCAGCCTTCCGGGGTCGGGCACAGATACGCAGTATTTT. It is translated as CSLPGSGTDTQYF.

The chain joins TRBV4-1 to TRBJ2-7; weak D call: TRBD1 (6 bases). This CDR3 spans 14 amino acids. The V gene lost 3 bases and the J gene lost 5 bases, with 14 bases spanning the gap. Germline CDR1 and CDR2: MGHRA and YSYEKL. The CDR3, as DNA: TGCGCCAGCAGCCAGCCCGGACAGATCCACGAGCAGTACTTC. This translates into CASSQPGQIHEQYF.

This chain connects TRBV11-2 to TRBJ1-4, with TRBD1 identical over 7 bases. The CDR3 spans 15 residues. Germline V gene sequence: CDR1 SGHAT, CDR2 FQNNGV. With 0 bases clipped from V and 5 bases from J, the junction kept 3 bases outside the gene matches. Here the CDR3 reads CASSLESGGNEKLFF. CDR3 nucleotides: TGTGCCAGCAGCTTAGAGTCAGGGGGAAATGAAAAACTGTTTTTT.

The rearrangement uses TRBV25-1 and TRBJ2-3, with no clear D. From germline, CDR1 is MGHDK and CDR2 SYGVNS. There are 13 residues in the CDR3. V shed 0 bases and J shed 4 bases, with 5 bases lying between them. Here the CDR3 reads CASSEYMSDTQYF. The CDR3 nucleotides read TGTGCCAGCAGTGAATATATGTCAGATACGCAGTATTTT. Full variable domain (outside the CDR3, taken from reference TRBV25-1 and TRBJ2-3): EADIYQTPRYLVIGTGKKITLECSQTMGHDKMYWYQQDPGMELHLIHYSYGVNSTEKGDLSSESTVSRIRTEHFPLTLESARPSHTSQYLCASSEYMSDTQYFGPGTRLTVL.

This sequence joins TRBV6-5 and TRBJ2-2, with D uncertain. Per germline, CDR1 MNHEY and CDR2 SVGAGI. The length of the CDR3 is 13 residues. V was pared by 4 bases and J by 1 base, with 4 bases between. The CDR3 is CASSSKNTGELFF. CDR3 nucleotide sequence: TGTGCCAGCAGTTCCAAGAACACCGGGGAGCTGTTTTTT.

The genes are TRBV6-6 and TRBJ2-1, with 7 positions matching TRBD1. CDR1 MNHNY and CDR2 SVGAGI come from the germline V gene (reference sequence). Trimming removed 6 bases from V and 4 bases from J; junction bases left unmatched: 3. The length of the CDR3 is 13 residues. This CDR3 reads CASSIQGYNEQFF. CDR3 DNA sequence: TGTGCCAGCAGCATACAGGGGTACAATGAGCAGTTCTTC.

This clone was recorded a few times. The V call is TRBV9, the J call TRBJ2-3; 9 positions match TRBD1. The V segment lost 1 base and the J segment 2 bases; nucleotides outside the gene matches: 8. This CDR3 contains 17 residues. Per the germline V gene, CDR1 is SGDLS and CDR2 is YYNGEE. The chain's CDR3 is CASSVFSGQGVTDTQYF. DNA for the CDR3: TGTGCCAGCAGCGTATTCTCGGGACAGGGAGTCACAGATACGCAGTATTTT.

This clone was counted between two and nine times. CDR3 coding DNA: TGCAGCGTTGCGGTGGGACTCAACTACGAGCAGTACTTC. This encodes CSVAVGLNYEQYF. The V and J genes are TRBV29-1 and TRBJ2-7, with a weak D call TRBD2 (6 bases). Germline V gives CDR1 SQVTM, CDR2 ANQGSEA. There are 13 residues in the CDR3. Deletions cut 4 bases from V and 3 bases from J, with 13 bases between.

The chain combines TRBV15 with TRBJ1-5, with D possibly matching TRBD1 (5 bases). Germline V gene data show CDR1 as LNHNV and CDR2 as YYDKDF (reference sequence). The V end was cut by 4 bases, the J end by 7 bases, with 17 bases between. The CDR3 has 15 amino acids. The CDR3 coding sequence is TGTGCCACCAGCACAGACAGTCGGGCGGGACAGCCCCAGCATTTT. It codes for CATSTDSRAGQPQHF.